These 25 T cell receptor beta chains share one sample of origin, sequenced in a study of Graves' ophthalmopathy and Graves' hyperthyroidism (dated by TCRdb to about 2018). Sequencing took place on an Illumina HiSeq 2000. TCR beta CDR3 regions were amplified from RNA transcripts for repertoire sequencing. A first-round RT-PCR used HTBI primers with the Qiagen OneStep RT-PCR kit, followed by a second-round multiplex PCR, size selection and purification. Clones were called with MiXCR by TCRdb after fastp trimmed the public reads at Q25, and only in-frame beta chains were retained. Rows are unified per CDR3 protein, each entry keeping the most common DNA and genes. The sample table contains about 400,000 distinct CDR3 sequences; only one count was recorded for roughly 21% of them. The ten largest clonotypes hold roughly 3.2% of the sample. Sequencing input: peripheral blood. These receptors all stem from a woman aged 18-29 years with stable Graves' hyperthyroidism. Donor details come from another sample of the same person, matched by shared clones.

This clonotype has at least ten counts. The rearrangement joins TRBV10-2 to TRBJ2-7, with D perhaps matching TRBD1 (5 bases). Trimming took off 5 bases at V and 5 bases at J, with 10 bases between the two ends. The CDR3 sequence is 12 residues long. Germline CDR1 is WSHSY and CDR2 is SAAADI. The CDR3 here is CASSFDSNEQYF. The DNA of the CDR3 is TGCGCCAGCAGTTTTGACAGTAACGAGCAGTACTTC.

This clonotype was detected ten times or more. The chain is built from TRBV7-3 and TRBJ2-2, with TRBD2 identical over 12 bases. The CDR3 consists of 16 residues. Per germline, CDR1 SGHTA and CDR2 FQGTGA. V lost 5 bases and J lost 0; bases outside the gene matches: 1. The CDR3 region has the DNA TGTGCCAGCAGCCGGACTAGCGGGGCGAACACCGGGGAGCTGTTTTTT. Protein sequence: CASSRTSGANTGELFF.

This clonotype was seen at least ten times. The chain links TRBV7-2 to TRBJ1-2; the D is unclear. V lost 1 base and J 5 bases, leaving 14 bases between the germline ends. This CDR3 region has 15 residues. In germline, CDR1 is SGHTA, CDR2 FQGNSA. CDR3 bases: TGTGCCAGCAGCTTAGTAGGCAGACAAATGTATGGCTACACCTTC. This gives the protein CASSLVGRQMYGYTF.

The CDR3: CASSYTWTGINSPLHF. Written as DNA, the CDR3 is TGTGCCAGCAGTTACACCTGGACAGGGATCAATTCACCCCTCCACTTT. This sequence joins TRBV6-5 and TRBJ1-6; 8 bases are shared with TRBD1. CDR1 MNHEY and CDR2 SVGAGI come from the germline V gene. V shed 2 bases and J 7 bases; nucleotides not matched to a gene: 7. The CDR3 has 16 residues.

This clonotype has a count of ten or more. The CDR3: CASSRPPMNTEAFF. The CDR3 DNA follows: TGTGCCAGTAGTAGGCCCCCCATGAACACTGAAGCTTTCTTT. J is TRBJ1-1 and V is TRBV19, with D unclear. Trimming took off 4 bases at V and 0 bases at J, with 9 bases between the two ends. The CDR3 consists of 14 residues. CDR1 and CDR2 (germline): LNHDA, SQIVND (reference sequence).

Many counts were recorded for this clonotype. The V and J genes are TRBV4-1 and TRBJ1-2, with D unresolved. V was clipped by 1 base and J by 8 bases, with 14 bases between them. Per the germline V gene, CDR1 is MGHRA and CDR2 is YSYEKL. The CDR3 runs 14 residues. The CDR3 region is CASSQGSLGEGYTF. CDR3 DNA: TGCGCCAGCAGCCAAGGGAGTTTGGGCGAAGGCTACACCTTC.

This clonotype was detected many times. This sequence joins TRBV28 and TRBJ1-3; D is unclear. CDR1 MDHEN and CDR2 SYDVKM come from the germline V gene. The V end lost 3 bases, the J end lost 0 bases, and 9 bases lay between the germline ends. CDR3 length: 15 residues. For the CDR3, the DNA is TGTGCCAGCAGTTTGAGGAGATCCTCTGGAAACACCATATATTTT. As protein: CASSLRRSSGNTIYF.

This clonotype showed up many times. This CDR3 reads CASSLVASGGKSYEQYF. In nucleotides, the CDR3 is TGTGCCAGCAGCTTGGTGGCTAGCGGGGGGAAGTCCTACGAGCAGTACTTC. The chain uses TRBV5-4 and TRBJ2-7, with TRBD2 matching over 11 bases. After removal of 0 bases from V and 1 base from J, the junction contained 6 bases not matched to a gene. CDR1 and CDR2 from the germline V gene are SGHNT and YYREEE (reference sequence). There are 17 residues in the CDR3.

This clonotype appeared a few times. A much larger clone sits a single nucleotide away, making a read error possible. CDR3 DNA: TGTGCCAGCAGTTTAAAACGCAGGGGCCTAATCAATATGAACACTGAAGCTTTCTTT. Translated: CASSLKRRGLINMNTEAFF. The V and J genes are TRBV12-3 or TRBV12-4 and TRBJ1-1, with D possibly being TRBD1 (6 bases). The CDR3 has 19 amino acids. V lost 2 bases and J 0 bases, leaving 22 bases between the germline ends.

This clonotype occurred a few times. Here the CDR3 omits its conserved ending phenylalanine or tryptophan, so a read error is the likely source. The chain links TRBV12-3 or TRBV12-4 to TRBJ1-2; no reliable D call. Between the trimmed V and J ends, which lost 6 bases and 3 bases, there was a span of 14 bases. This CDR3 contains 14 residues. The CDR3 loop reads CASSLQGGDYGYTL. The CDR3 DNA is TGTGCCAGCAGCCTCCAAGGCGGAGACTATGGCTACACCTTA.

In its sample, this clonotype was seen many times. The V call is TRBV6-1, the J call TRBJ1-2, with 7 bases fitting TRBD1. Germline lookup yields CDR1 MNHNS and CDR2 SASEGT. V dropped 6 bases and J dropped 5; count of bases not matched to a gene: 6. CDR3 length: 13 amino acids. In DNA form, the CDR3 reads TGTGCCAGCAGACCACAGGGGAAGTATGGCTACACCTTC. Residues: CASRPQGKYGYTF.

This clonotype has a count of ten or more. The rearrangement links TRBV12-3 or TRBV12-4 to TRBJ2-2, with D maybe TRBD2 (5 bases). Trimming stripped 2 bases from V and 7 bases from J, with 5 bases between. This CDR3 region has 12 residues. The CDR3 loop reads CASSLRGGELFF. In DNA, the CDR3 is TGTGCCAGCAGTTTACGGGGCGGGGAGCTGTTTTTT.

In its sample, this clonotype was seen many times. The CDR3 is CASSESGYEQYF. For the CDR3, the DNA is TGCGCCAGCAGTGAGTCGGGCTACGAGCAGTACTTC. The chain uses TRBV10-2 and TRBJ2-7; D uncertain. This CDR3 region has 12 residues. Deletions cut 0 bases from V and 3 bases from J, with 3 bases between. Germline V lookup: CDR1 WSHSY, CDR2 SAAADI.

The chain has TRBV27 and TRBJ2-7; 9 nucleotides align to TRBD2. CDR3 size: 14 residues. The V gene end was trimmed by 5 bases and the J gene end by 3 bases; junction bases not matched to a gene: 5. Per the germline V gene, CDR1 is MNHEY and CDR2 is SMNVEV (reference sequence). Here the CDR3 DNA reads TGTGCCAGCAGTCCCCGACTAGCGGTCTACGAGCAGTACTTC. Its protein is CASSPRLAVYEQYF.

This clonotype was seen ten or more times. The V and J genes are TRBV30 and TRBJ1-1, with D possibly TRBD1 on 6 matching bases. The germline CDR1 and CDR2 sequences are GTSNPN and SVGIG (reference sequence). The CDR3 is made up of 14 amino acids. Trimming cost V 5 bases and J 4 bases, with 17 bases left between them. In DNA, the CDR3 is TGTGCCTGGGACAGGACAACTGCGGGCACTGAAGCTTTCTTT. Protein product: CAWDRTTAGTEAFF.

V and J are TRBV11-3 and TRBJ2-2; 11 bases are shared with TRBD2. The CDR3 length is 19 residues. In germline, CDR1 is SGHNT, CDR2 YENEEA. Trimming cost V 4 bases and J 8 bases; bases outside gene matches: 18. Written as DNA, the CDR3 is TGTGCCAGCAGCTCCTTAGCTTGGGGGGGGACTAGCGGAGCTGGGGAGCTGTTTTTT. Protein: CASSSLAWGGTSGAGELFF.

This clonotype was picked up many times. The chain couples TRBV20-1 to TRBJ2-7; 9 nucleotides agree with TRBD1. V lost 3 bases and J lost 4; bases outside the gene matches: 7. Per the germline V gene, CDR1 is DFQATT and CDR2 is SNEGSKA (reference sequence). The CDR3 sequence is 14 residues long. The CDR3 here is CSASVWDRDYEQYF. The CDR3 DNA is TGCAGTGCTAGTGTTTGGGACAGGGATTACGAGCAGTACTTC.

This clonotype was counted a few times. The chain carries TRBV19 and TRBJ2-2; tentatively, D is TRBD2 (6 bases). The V end was cut by 11 bases, the J end by 4 bases, with 23 bases between. Germline CDR1 is LNHDA and CDR2 is SQIVND (reference sequence). The CDR3 totals 16 residues. This CDR3 is CAASYGGTRGTGELFF. The CDR3 bases are TGTGCCGCCTCTTACGGGGGAACGCGGGGCACCGGGGAGCTGTTTTTT.

The chain is built from TRBV24-1 and TRBJ2-5; 8 bases match TRBD1. The length of the CDR3 is 13 residues. The germline V gene has CDR1 KGHDR and CDR2 SFDVKD. With 7 bases clipped from V and 7 bases from J, the junction kept 7 bases outside the gene matches. The CDR3, as DNA: TGTGCCACCAGCGGGACAGGCTTCGGGACCCAGTACTTC. Protein product: CATSGTGFGTQYF.

In its sample, this clonotype was seen many times. V and J are TRBV7-2 and TRBJ1-1; D not resolved. The length of the CDR3 is 13 residues. V dropped 3 bases and J dropped 1 base, with 6 bases sitting between them. CDR1 SGHTA and CDR2 FQGNSA come from the germline V gene. The CDR3 DNA reads as TGTGCCAGCAGCTTCGAGGGGAACACTGAAGCTTTCTTT. Residues: CASSFEGNTEAFF.

This clonotype was seen a few times. Here the CDR3 reads CATSDCPLQGARTDTQYF. CDR3 nucleotides: TGTGCCACCAGTGATTGCCCGCTACAGGGGGCGAGGACAGATACGCAGTATTTT. The chain uses TRBV24-1 and TRBJ2-3, with 9 positions matching TRBD1. The V and J ends lost 2 bases and 3 bases, in that order; junction bases with no gene match: 11. The CDR3 consists of 18 residues. Germline V lookup: CDR1 KGHDR, CDR2 SFDVKD.

This clonotype was picked up a small number of times. A read error is possible here, since a much larger clone lies one base away. The J gene is TRBJ2-5, the V gene TRBV11-3, with TRBD2 as a possible D gene (5 bases). Germline V gene sequence: CDR1 SGHNT, CDR2 YENEEA. The CDR3 covers 17 residues. V lost 5 bases and J lost 0, with 19 bases in between. This chain's CDR3 is CASSPGMASGYQETQYF. CDR3 DNA sequence: TGTGCCAGCAGCCCCGGAATGGCTTCGGGGTACCAAGAGACCCAGTACTTC.

This clonotype was counted ten times or more. This chain uses TRBV29-1 with TRBJ2-2; 7 bases fit TRBD1. CDR3 length equals 16 residues. Per the germline V gene, CDR1 is SQVTM and CDR2 is ANQGSEA. V was clipped by 6 bases and J by 3 bases; unmatched bases: 13. This chain's CDR3 is CSVAGTALGHTGELFF. DNA of the CDR3: TGCAGCGTCGCCGGGACAGCATTGGGTCACACCGGGGAGCTGTTTTTT.

This clonotype came up many times. This chain links TRBV28 with TRBJ2-7, with 9 bases fitting TRBD1. Trimming removed 7 bases from V and 7 bases from J; junction bases left unmatched: 11. Germline assignment: CDR1 MDHEN and CDR2 SYDVKM. This CDR3 contains 14 residues. CDR3 sequence reads: CASTVRDRALEQYF. The CDR3, as DNA: TGTGCCAGCACCGTGAGGGACAGGGCTTTAGAGCAGTACTTC. The full variable domain, rest sourced from reference TRBV28 and TRBJ2-7, is DVKVTQSSRYLVKRTGEKVFLECVQDMDHENMFWYRQDPGLGLRLIYFSYDVKMKEKGDIPEGYSVSREKKERFSLILESASTNQTSMYLCASTVRDRALEQYFGPGTRLTVT.

This clonotype was observed a few times. V usage is TRBV5-1 and J usage is TRBJ2-7; 10 bases match TRBD2. In germline, CDR1 is SGHRS, CDR2 YFSETQ. This CDR3 is built from 15 residues. V was clipped by 2 bases and J by 3 bases; unmatched bases: 5. CDR3 DNA: TGCGCCAGCAGCTTCGGAGCGGGAGGGAACTACGAGCAGTACTTC. It codes for CASSFGAGGNYEQYF.